This T cell receptor beta chain came from a study of cytomegalovirus exposure and HLA in healthy donors. Overall study findings and caveats: Presence/absence analyses treated sequencing depth as roughly uniform across donors. Listed as cytomegalovirus-associated were approximately 160 TCR beta chains. Generally TCR sequences proved uncommon, though certain public TCRs appeared in numerous donors. In a later analysis, donors in an Asian-associated ancestry cluster reportedly had fewer N-insertions in productive TCRs than the cohort mean.

J gave up 2 bases and V 2 bases, and 16 bases lay outside the gene matches. The CDR3 is made up of 19 amino acids. CDR1 is MDHEN and CDR2 is SYDVKM in the germline V gene. The study ran its PCR with 60 Vbeta and 13 Jbeta primers. Measured with immunoSEQ multiplex PCR; TCRdb has only the in-frame clones, and not every one. Among some 150,000 clones listed, around 79% were seen once. Of note for this clone: Antigen: not known.

The sequence was collected from a human donor in good health. The chain links TRBV28 to TRBJ1-1, with 8 bases lining up with TRBD1. Sequences were obtained from PBMCs. CDR3 DNA sequence: TGTGCCAGCAGTTTACCCCCCTCCCGGACAGGGTGGAAAAACACTGAAGCTTTCTTT. Translation gives CASSLPPSRTGWKNTEAFF. Complete variable domain (other parts from reference TRBV28 and TRBJ1-1): DVKVTQSSRYLVKRTGEKVFLECVQDMDHENMFWYRQDPGLGLRLIYFSYDVKMKEKGDIPEGYSVSREKKERFSLILESASTNQTSMYLCASSLPPSRTGWKNTEAFFGQGTRLTVV.